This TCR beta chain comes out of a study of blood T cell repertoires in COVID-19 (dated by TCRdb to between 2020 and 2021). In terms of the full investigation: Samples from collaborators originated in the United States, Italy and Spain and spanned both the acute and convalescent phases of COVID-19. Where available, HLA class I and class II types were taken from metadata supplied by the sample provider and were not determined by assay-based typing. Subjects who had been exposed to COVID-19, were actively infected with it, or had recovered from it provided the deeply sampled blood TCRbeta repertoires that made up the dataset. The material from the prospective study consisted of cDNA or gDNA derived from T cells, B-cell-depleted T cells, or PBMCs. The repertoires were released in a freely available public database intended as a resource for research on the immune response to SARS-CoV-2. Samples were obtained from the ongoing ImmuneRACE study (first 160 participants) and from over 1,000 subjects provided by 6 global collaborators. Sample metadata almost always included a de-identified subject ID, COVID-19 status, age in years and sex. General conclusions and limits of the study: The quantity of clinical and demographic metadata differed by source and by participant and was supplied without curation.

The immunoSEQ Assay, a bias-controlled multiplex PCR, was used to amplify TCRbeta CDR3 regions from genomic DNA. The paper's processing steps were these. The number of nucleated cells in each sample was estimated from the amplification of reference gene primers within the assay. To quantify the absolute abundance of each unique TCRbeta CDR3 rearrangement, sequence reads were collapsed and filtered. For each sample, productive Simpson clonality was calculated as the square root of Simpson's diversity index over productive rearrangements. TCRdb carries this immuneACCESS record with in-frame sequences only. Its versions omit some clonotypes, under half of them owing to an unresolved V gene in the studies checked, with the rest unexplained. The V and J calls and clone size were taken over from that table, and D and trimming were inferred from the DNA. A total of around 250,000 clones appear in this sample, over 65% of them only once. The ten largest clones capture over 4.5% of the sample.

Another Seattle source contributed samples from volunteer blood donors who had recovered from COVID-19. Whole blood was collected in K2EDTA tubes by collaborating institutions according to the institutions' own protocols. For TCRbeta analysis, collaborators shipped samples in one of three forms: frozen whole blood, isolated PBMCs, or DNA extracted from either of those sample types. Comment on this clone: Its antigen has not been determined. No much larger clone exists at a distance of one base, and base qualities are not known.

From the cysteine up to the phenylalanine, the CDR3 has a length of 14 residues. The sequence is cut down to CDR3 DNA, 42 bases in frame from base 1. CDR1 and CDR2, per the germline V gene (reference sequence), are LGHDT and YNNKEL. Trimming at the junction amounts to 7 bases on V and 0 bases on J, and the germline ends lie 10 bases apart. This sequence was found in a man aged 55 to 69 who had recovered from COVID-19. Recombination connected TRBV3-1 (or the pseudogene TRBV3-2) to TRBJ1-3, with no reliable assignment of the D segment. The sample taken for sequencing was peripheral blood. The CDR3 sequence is CASTGLVSGNTIYF. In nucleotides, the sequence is TGTGCCAGCACCGGACTGGTCTCTGGAAACACCATATATTTT.